What follows are 26 T cell receptor beta chains derived from one specimen sequenced in a study of T cell changes during pregnancy in multiple sclerosis. Clones were read by immunoSEQ multiplex PCR, and TCRdb kept only the in-frame ones, dropping some. The repertoire holds more than 70,000 clones, about 91% seen once, with 0.95% in the top ten. Material: peripheral blood, obtained before pregnancy. These receptor sequences come from a female donor with multiple sclerosis, enrolled in a pregnancy study.

This clone occurred a few times. The chain couples TRBV28 to TRBJ1-1, with a weak D call TRBD1 (5 bases). Trimming took off 2 bases at V and 1 base at J, with 8 bases between the two ends. CDR3 length: 14 residues. Germline V CDR1 and CDR2: MDHEN, SYDVKM. The CDR3 DNA sequence: TGTGCCAGCAGTTTACAGGGTCAGAACACTGAAGCTTTCTTT. Translated, it gives CASSLQGQNTEAFF.

This clone has more than one count but fewer than ten. The gene calls are TRBV18 and TRBJ2-1, with D maybe TRBD1 (7 bases). The CDR3 has 18 residues. CDR1 is KGHSH and CDR2 is LQKENI in the germline V gene. V shed 5 bases and J shed 3 bases, with 23 bases lying between them. The CDR3 region has the DNA TGTGCCAGCTCATCGACAGGGCCAGGGAGGTATTTCTACAATGAGCAGTTCTTC. This sequence encodes CASSSTGPGRYFYNEQFF.

The chain recombines TRBV4-3 with TRBJ2-4, with TRBD1 matching 8 bases. The V gene's germline CDR1 is LGHNA and CDR2 YSLEER. This CDR3 region has 16 residues. V lost 5 bases to trimming and J lost 0 bases; unmatched junction nucleotides: 6. The CDR3 here is CASSRTGQGAKNIQYF. As DNA, the CDR3 is TGCGCCAGCAGCAGAACTGGACAGGGAGCCAAAAACATTCAGTACTTC.

This chain's CDR3 is CASRLAGVGQPQHF. CDR3 sequence (DNA): TGTGCCAGCAGACTAGCGGGGGTGGGTCAGCCCCAGCATTTT. The chain uses TRBV7-6 and TRBJ1-5, with TRBD1 as a possible D gene (5 bases). V shed 6 bases and J shed 6 bases, with 15 bases lying between them. Germline V lookup: CDR1 SGHVS, CDR2 FNYEAQ. This CDR3 region has 14 residues.

The chain couples TRBV7-9 to TRBJ2-4; TRBD1 agrees at 9 bases. The CDR3 contains 14 residues. V lost 5 bases to trimming and J lost 8 bases; unmatched junction nucleotides: 7. The V gene's germline CDR1 is SEHNR and CDR2 FQNEAQ (reference sequence). The CDR3 is CASSHRDRVDIQYF. The CDR3, as DNA: TGTGCCAGCAGCCACCGGGACAGGGTGGACATTCAGTACTTC. Looking up the rest from reference TRBV7-9 and TRBJ2-4 gives the full variable domain: DTGVSQNPRHKITKRGQNVTFRCDPISEHNRLYWYRQTLGQGPEFLTYFQNEAQLEKSRLLSDRFSAERPKGSFSTLEIQRTEQGDSAMYLCASSHRDRVDIQYFGAGTRLSVL.

This clone showed up just a few times. This chain connects TRBV6-6 to TRBJ1-3, with D uncertain. The CDR3 totals 13 residues. The V end lost 8 bases, the J end lost 0 bases, and 8 bases lay between the germline ends. Per the germline V gene, CDR1 is MNHNY and CDR2 is SVGAGI (reference sequence). The chain's CDR3 is CASLPYSGNTIYF. The CDR3 DNA is TGTGCCAGCCTACCGTACTCTGGAAACACCATATATTTT.

The rearrangement joins TRBV19 to TRBJ2-1, with D possibly matching TRBD1 (5 bases). Trimming shortened V by 3 bases and J by 1 base, and 7 bases separated the two germline ends. This CDR3 comprises 14 residues. CDR1 is LNHDA, CDR2 SQIVND, per germline (reference sequence). CDR3 in DNA: TGTGCCAGTAGTATTCAGGGTTCCTACAATGAGCAGTTCTTC. It yields the protein CASSIQGSYNEQFF.

The chain couples TRBV18 to TRBJ1-5; possibly TRBD1 for D (5 bases). The CDR3 has 14 residues. Germline assignment: CDR1 KGHSH and CDR2 LQKENI. The V gene lost 2 bases and the J gene lost 7 bases, with 12 bases spanning the gap. The CDR3 coding sequence is TGTGCCAGCTCACCAGCAGGGATTGACCAGCCCCAGCATTTT. Translation gives CASSPAGIDQPQHF.

V and J are TRBV4-1 and TRBJ2-5, with 8 bases lining up with TRBD1. Germline-derived CDR1 and CDR2 are MGHRA and YSYEKL. V lost 4 bases and J lost 2; bases outside the gene matches: 12. The CDR3 is 17 amino acids. CDR3 region: CASSRGTLNRGQETQYF. The CDR3 DNA reads TGCGCCAGCAGCCGCGGCACACTGAACAGGGGGCAAGAGACCCAGTACTTC.

The V call is TRBV7-9, the J call TRBJ2-7; D is unclear. CDR1 and CDR2 from the germline V gene are SEHNR and FQNEAQ (reference sequence). The V end lost 2 bases, the J end lost 3 bases, and 8 bases lay between the germline ends. This CDR3 region has 13 residues. This chain's CDR3 is CASSLPTDYEQYF. The CDR3, as DNA: TGTGCCAGCAGCTTACCCACTGACTACGAGCAGTACTTC.

The V call is TRBV6-6, the J call TRBJ1-1; D not resolved. This CDR3 spans 11 amino acids. Germline V CDR1 and CDR2: MNHNY, SVGAGI (reference sequence). The V gene lost 5 bases and the J gene lost 6 bases, with 7 bases spanning the gap. CDR3 in DNA: TGTGCCAGCAGTGGGGAGGCTGAAGCTTTCTTT. The encoded protein is CASSGEAEAFF.

The chain links TRBV25-1 to TRBJ2-2; D remains ambiguous. The CDR3 sequence is 15 residues long. V was trimmed by 5 bases and J by 2 bases, leaving 12 bases between them. Germline CDR1 reads MGHDK; CDR2 reads SYGVNS. This CDR3 is CASSLPNSNTGELFF. CDR3 coding DNA: TGTGCCAGCAGTTTGCCAAACTCCAACACCGGGGAGCTGTTTTTT.

This clone showed up just once. The chain combines TRBV11-3 with TRBJ2-7; 10 bases line up with TRBD1. Germline V CDR1 and CDR2: SGHNT, YENEEA. The CDR3 is made up of 16 amino acids. J was trimmed by 3 bases and V by 5 bases; bases with no gene match: 10. CDR3 sequence reads: CASSPDRGKGYYEQYF. The CDR3 nucleotides are TGTGCCAGCAGCCCGGACAGGGGGAAGGGTTACTACGAGCAGTACTTC.

The chain joins TRBV28 to TRBJ2-1; 8 nucleotides line up with TRBD2. With 3 bases clipped from V and 12 bases from J, the junction kept 7 bases outside the gene matches. Per germline, CDR1 MDHEN and CDR2 SYDVKM. This CDR3 is 13 amino acids long. For the CDR3, the DNA is TGTGCCAGCAGTTTGGAGGCTAGCGGGCGGCAGTTCTTC. This codes for CASSLEASGRQFF.

The chain has TRBV7-9 and TRBJ2-7; 9 bases map to TRBD1. CDR3 length: 15 amino acids. Per germline, CDR1 SEHNR and CDR2 FQNEAQ (reference sequence). Trimming removed 2 bases from V and 4 bases from J; junction bases left unmatched: 6. The DNA for the CDR3 is TGTGCCAGCAGCTTAAGGGGACAGGGTCCATACGAGCAGTACTTC. As protein: CASSLRGQGPYEQYF.

The chain couples TRBV5-4 to TRBJ2-2, with D possibly being TRBD2 (6 bases). Trimming removed 4 bases at V and 6 bases at J, with 13 bases between. Germline assignment: CDR1 SGHNT and CDR2 YYREEE (reference sequence). The length of the CDR3 is 14 residues. CDR3 sequence: CASSPRGEAGELFF. The DNA for the CDR3 is TGTGCCAGCAGCCCACGAGGGGAGGCCGGGGAGCTGTTTTTT.

The chain couples TRBV19 to TRBJ2-5; TRBD1 is a possible D gene (6 bases). In germline, CDR1 is LNHDA, CDR2 SQIVND (reference sequence). The V and J ends lost 4 bases and 5 bases respectively, with 8 bases between them. This CDR3 is built from 12 residues. CDR3 DNA: TGTGCCAGTAGTAGGCAGGGGGAGACCCAGTACTTC. Translated: CASSRQGETQYF.

The rearrangement uses TRBV6-5 and TRBJ1-5; D is uncertain. The CDR3 extends over 13 amino acids. Per the germline V gene, CDR1 is MNHEY and CDR2 is SVGAGI. Trimming took 1 base from V and 4 from J, leaving 5 bases between them. The CDR3 sequence: CASSYLENQPQHF. The DNA for the CDR3 is TGTGCCAGCAGTTACTTGGAGAATCAGCCCCAGCATTTT.

This chain links TRBV25-1 with TRBJ2-2; a possible D gene is TRBD1 (6 bases). V shed 8 bases and J shed 6 bases, with 25 bases lying between them. The CDR3 has 17 amino acids. Germline V lookup: CDR1 MGHDK, CDR2 SYGVNS. As DNA, the CDR3 is TGTGCCAGCTGGGGAAATTGGGGACACCACCTTTCCGGGGAGCTGTTTTTT. Translating gives CASWGNWGHHLSGELFF.

The V gene is TRBV27, the J gene TRBJ1-4; 7 bases are shared with TRBD1. Trimming took 6 bases from V and 0 from J; bases not matched to a gene: 1. From germline, CDR1 is MNHEY and CDR2 SMNVEV (reference sequence). The CDR3 is made up of 14 amino acids. CDR3 sequence (DNA): TGTGCCAGCAGCAGGGGGGCAACTAATGAAAAACTGTTTTTT. This encodes CASSRGATNEKLFF.

This clone was counted a single time. V gene TRBV30 combines with J gene TRBJ2-3, with 15 bases that match TRBD2. The CDR3 loop spans 18 amino acids. Trimming removed 2 bases from V and 6 bases from J; junction bases left unmatched: 12. Germline CDR1 GTSNPN, CDR2 SVGIG (reference sequence). This CDR3 reads CAWSPKAGTSGRRDTQYF. In DNA form, the CDR3 reads TGTGCCTGGAGTCCTAAAGCGGGGACTAGCGGGAGGCGGGATACGCAGTATTTT.

The CDR3 reads CASSYEQGLTEAFF. In DNA form, the CDR3 reads TGTGCCAGCAGTTACGAGCAGGGTTTGACTGAAGCTTTCTTT. The chain combines TRBV6-5 with TRBJ1-1; the D gene is possibly TRBD1 (5 bases). CDR1 and CDR2 (germline): MNHEY, SVGAGI. V lost 2 bases and J lost 5, with 12 bases in between. The CDR3 sequence is 14 residues long.

The genes are TRBV5-1 and TRBJ1-3; D is unresolved. V shed 2 bases and J shed 0 bases, with 9 bases lying between them. The germline V gene encodes CDR1 SGHRS and CDR2 YFSETQ. This CDR3 has 15 amino acids. DNA of the CDR3: TGCGCCAGCAGCTTTCCGGAGGGCTCTGGAAACACCATATATTTT. Translation: CASSFPEGSGNTIYF.

The DNA of the CDR3 is TGTGCCAGTAGTATAGGTCCAGGGATTAATGAGCAGTTCTTC. Translation: CASSIGPGINEQFF. The chain employs TRBV19 and TRBJ2-1, with a tentative D call TRBD1 (5 bases). Germline values: CDR1 LNHDA, CDR2 SQIVND (reference sequence). The length of the CDR3 is 14 residues. The V gene lost 1 base and the J gene lost 7 bases, with 11 bases spanning the gap.

The chain couples TRBV7-6 to TRBJ1-6; D remains unclear. Germline values: CDR1 SGHVS, CDR2 FNYEAQ. The V and J ends lost 5 bases and 7 bases respectively, with 15 bases between them. The CDR3 has 15 residues. In nucleotides, the CDR3 is TGTGCCAGCAGCCCAATTCCTCTAGGCAATTCACCCCTCCACTTT. Translating it yields CASSPIPLGNSPLHF.

As DNA, the CDR3 is TGCGCCAGCAGCTTGGATTGGGAGGACTATGGCTACACCTTC. Its translation: CASSLDWEDYGYTF. The chain is built from TRBV5-1 and TRBJ1-2; no firm D call. The germline V and J ends were trimmed by 0 bases and 3 bases, with 9 bases remaining between them. The germline V gene has CDR1 SGHRS and CDR2 YFSETQ. CDR3 length: 14 residues.